The sequence of this T cell receptor (beta chain) was determined in a study of cytotoxic CD8 clonotypes in ibrutinib-treated CLL. Overall study context: For this cohort, patients were about a dozen relapsed/refractory and roughly 14 treatment-naive, while 17 were IGHV unmutated. Points from the study as a whole: Public clonotypes were seen rarely and were contracted or stable on treatment. Exceeding age-matched healthy donors, baseline clonality also tracked the counts of circulating CD8+ T cells.

Germline values: CDR1 LGHNA, CDR2 YNFKEQ. The CDR3 extends over 14 amino acids. Between the trimmed V and J ends, which lost 0 bases and 2 bases, there was a span of 5 bases. Sequencing used immunoSEQ multiplex PCR; TCRdb keeps in-frame clones, though not all of them. The sample shows about 300,000 clones, around 77% of them seen only once. Concerning this clone itself: Antigen unknown.

PBMCs that had been cryopreserved were the source of about 2 micrograms of genomic DNA for TCR beta libraries. V usage is TRBV4-2 and J usage is TRBJ1-5; D gene ambiguous. This TCR was recovered from a human donor with chronic lymphocytic leukemia. Sample: PBMCs, taken at disease progression, from a patient treated with ibrutinib. CDR3 coding DNA: TGTGCCAGCAGCCAAGATCTTGGCAATCAGCCCCAGCATTTT. Protein sequence: CASSQDLGNQPQHF.